The 22 T cell receptor beta chains presented below share a single source sample, sequenced in a study of regulatory T cells in long-lasting Graves disease. Through Arm-PCR of CDR3 regions and iRepertoire HTBI primers, TCR beta libraries were built. TCRdb re-called the multiplex PCR reads through MiXCR, storing one row per CDR3 protein. The sample has 300,000 to 400,000 distinct CDR3 sequences, 15% to 20% seen once; the top ten hold less than 40%. Time point reported: newly diagnosed GD, antithyroid drugs for less than 3 months. PBMCs were the source of the RNA used for TCR sequencing. The sample in question was peripheral blood mononuclear cells (PBMCs), obtained at new diagnosis, from a patient treated with antithyroid drugs. The receptors here all came from a female donor with Graves disease.

This clonotype occurred many times. The CDR3 coding sequence is TGTGCCGCTTCGAAGGGACTAGCGGGAGCGTCCACAGATACGCAGTATTTT. Translating it yields CAASKGLAGASTDTQYF. The chain combines TRBV10-3 with TRBJ2-3; TRBD2 agrees at 14 bases. This CDR3 comprises 17 residues. V trimming: 11 bases; J trimming: 2 bases; junction bases outside the gene matches: 12. Germline V gene data show CDR1 as ENHRY and CDR2 as SYGVKD.

This clonotype came up many times. The J gene is TRBJ2-7, the V gene TRBV11-2, with D unresolved. The germline V gene encodes CDR1 SGHAT and CDR2 FQNNGV. V shed 3 bases and J shed 3 bases, with 12 bases lying between them. The CDR3 sequence is 14 residues long. This CDR3 reads CASSLPGRSYEQYF. Written as DNA, the CDR3 is TGTGCCAGCAGCTTGCCCGGACGAAGCTACGAGCAGTACTTC.

The chain combines TRBV29-1 with TRBJ2-7; tentatively, D is TRBD2 (7 bases). Germline V gene data show CDR1 as SQVTM and CDR2 as ANQGSEA. CDR3 length equals 11 residues. With 7 bases removed from V and 5 bases from J, the gap between germline ends came to 12 bases. Written as DNA, the CDR3 is TGCAGCGGGGGGGGGGCGAACGAGCAGTACTTC. It specifies CSGGGANEQYF.

This clonotype was seen a handful of times. Just one base apart from a much larger clone, this may be a read error. The chain links TRBV11-2 to TRBJ2-1, with 12 bases that match TRBD2. Matching the DNA end better, TRBJ2-5 makes the J call doubtful. The CDR3 is 16 residues long. The V gene's germline CDR1 is SGHAT and CDR2 FQNNGV. The CDR3 DNA is TGTGCCAGCAGCTCTAGGACTAGCGGGATAGGAGAGACCCAGTACTTC. Translating gives CASSSRTSGIGETQYF.

The chain employs TRBV12-3 or TRBV12-4 and TRBJ1-6, with D uncertain. The germline V and J ends were trimmed by 0 bases and 10 bases, with 10 bases remaining between them. This CDR3 region has 14 residues. Written as DNA, the CDR3 is TGTGCCAGCAGTTTAGCGGGCGGTGCATCACCCCTCCACTTT. The encoded protein is CASSLAGGASPLHF.

In this sample, this clonotype turned up many times. V gene TRBV7-8 combines with J gene TRBJ1-2; D ambiguous. The CDR3 is 13 residues long. Between the trimmed V and J ends, which lost 0 bases and 3 bases, there was a span of 5 bases. CDR1 and CDR2 (germline): SGHVS, FQNEAQ. CDR3 region: CASSLAGDYGYTF. The CDR3 bases are TGTGCCAGCAGCTTAGCAGGAGACTATGGCTACACCTTC.

The chain has TRBV2 and TRBJ1-4; 9 bases fit TRBD1. J lost 8 bases, V lost 5 bases, and 6 bases had no gene match. CDR1 SNHLY and CDR2 FYNNEI come from the germline V gene. This CDR3 region has 14 residues. Written as DNA, the CDR3 is TGTGCCAGCAGTCGTGACAGGGGGGAAGAAAAACTGTTTTTT. Protein sequence: CASSRDRGEEKLFF.

The gene calls are TRBV19 and TRBJ1-1; D call uncertain. V dropped 5 bases and J dropped 4 bases, with 23 bases sitting between them. Germline V gene data show CDR1 as LNHDA and CDR2 as SQIVND (reference sequence). This CDR3 is 17 amino acids long. CDR3 coding DNA: TGTGCCAGTAGTCGCCTAGTGCAGTCCCTTGTGGGCACTGAAGCTTTCTTT. Its translation: CASSRLVQSLVGTEAFF.

V and J are TRBV7-8 and TRBJ1-2; 7 nucleotides align to TRBD1. Germline CDR1 reads SGHVS; CDR2 reads FQNEAQ. The trim removed 1 base at V and 8 bases at J, leaving 4 bases unmatched. The CDR3 covers 13 residues. The CDR3 protein is CASSLGTGVGYTF. The DNA for the CDR3 is TGTGCCAGCAGCTTAGGGACAGGCGTAGGCTACACCTTC.

This clonotype appeared many times. The chain employs TRBV13 and TRBJ2-7; no firm D call. Trimming pared 6 bases from V and 0 bases from J, leaving 6 bases between. Per germline, CDR1 PRHDT and CDR2 FYEKMQ (reference sequence). CDR3 length: 12 amino acids. The DNA for the CDR3 is TGTGCCAGCAGGAAGAGCTCCTACGAGCAGTACTTC. Translating gives CASRKSSYEQYF.

This clonotype came up many times. V usage is TRBV20-1 and J usage is TRBJ2-5; 7 nucleotides agree with TRBD2. The CDR3 contains 11 residues. With 7 bases clipped from V and 2 bases from J, the junction kept 1 base outside the gene matches. Germline V gives CDR1 DFQATT, CDR2 SNEGSKA (reference sequence). The CDR3 is CSVRGQETQYF. CDR3 in DNA: TGCAGTGTGCGGGGGCAAGAGACCCAGTACTTC.

The rearrangement links TRBV28 to TRBJ2-1; TRBD2 aligns across 10 bases. Losses at the gene ends were 5 bases for V and 6 bases for J; bases not matched to a gene: 10. From germline, CDR1 is MDHEN and CDR2 SYDVKM. This CDR3 contains 16 residues. The DNA of the CDR3 is TGTGCCAGCAGTCCTAGCGGGAGCCCCTTTTTCAATGAGCAGTTCTTC. This translates into CASSPSGSPFFNEQFF. The variable domain in full, with the rest retrieved from reference TRBV28 and TRBJ2-1, is DVKVTQSSRYLVKRTGEKVFLECVQDMDHENMFWYRQDPGLGLRLIYFSYDVKMKEKGDIPEGYSVSREKKERFSLILESASTNQTSMYLCASSPSGSPFFNEQFFGPGTRLTVL.

This sequence joins TRBV4-1 and TRBJ1-6; TRBD1 agrees at 9 bases. This CDR3 comprises 17 residues. Trimming took 1 base from V and 10 from J; bases not matched to a gene: 11. Germline values: CDR1 MGHRA, CDR2 YSYEKL. CDR3 sequence reads: CASSQAWDRVQTSPLHF. In nucleotides, the CDR3 is TGCGCCAGCAGCCAAGCCTGGGACAGGGTTCAAACGTCACCCCTCCACTTT.

This clonotype was counted a few times. This chain connects TRBV4-1 to TRBJ1-3; a weak D match, TRBD1 (5 bases). Germline CDR1 and CDR2: MGHRA and YSYEKL. V gave up 5 bases and J gave up 3 bases, with 14 bases separating them. CDR3 size: 15 residues. The CDR3 is CASSSSGTLGNTIYF. CDR3 DNA sequence: TGCGCCAGCAGCTCTTCCGGGACGCTTGGAAACACCATATATTTT.

V usage is TRBV6-2 or TRBV6-3 and J usage is TRBJ2-1; D is perhaps TRBD1 (6 bases). The CDR3 consists of 16 residues. Germline V gives CDR1 MNHEY, CDR2 SVGEGT. With 6 bases removed from V and 8 bases from J, the gap between germline ends came to 23 bases. CDR3 DNA: TGTGCCAGCAGACGACACGAGGTCGGGACATTCTATGAGCAGTTCTTC. As protein: CASRRHEVGTFYEQFF.

This clonotype was recorded many times. This rearrangement joins TRBV6-1 to TRBJ2-3, with 7 bases matching TRBD2. Losses at the gene ends were 6 bases for V and 0 bases for J; bases not matched to a gene: 12. Germline CDR1 is MNHNS and CDR2 is SASEGT. The CDR3 has 17 residues. The CDR3 spells CASSSTTSDISTDTQYF. The DNA for the CDR3 is TGTGCCAGCAGCTCCACAACTAGCGACATTAGCACAGATACGCAGTATTTT.

This clonotype was observed many times. The CDR3 nucleotides read TGTGCCAGCAGCTCAGTACGGGAGGTCGCCGGGGAGCTGTTTTTT. Amino acid sequence: CASSSVREVAGELFF. J is TRBJ2-2 and V is TRBV11-1; 7 positions agree with TRBD2. Germline assignment: CDR1 SGHAT and CDR2 FQDESV (reference sequence). This CDR3 is 15 amino acids long. V gave up 4 bases and J gave up 6 bases; unmatched junction bases: 8.

This chain joins TRBV19 and TRBJ2-2; 12 bases are shared with TRBD2. The V segment lost 7 bases and the J segment 3 bases; nucleotides outside the gene matches: 9. The length of the CDR3 is 17 residues. The germline V gene encodes CDR1 LNHDA and CDR2 SQIVND (reference sequence). As DNA, the CDR3 is TGTGCCAGTATCCTGTCCGGGACTAGCGGGTACACCGGGGAGCTGTTTTTT. Its translation: CASILSGTSGYTGELFF.

This clonotype was seen at least ten times. J is TRBJ2-1 and V is TRBV18, with D perhaps being TRBD1 or TRBD2 (6 bases each). The CDR3 covers 14 residues. Germline-derived CDR1 and CDR2 are KGHSH and LQKENI. The V gene lost 1 base and the J gene lost 9 bases, with 13 bases spanning the gap. CDR3 sequence: CASSPRGAMGEQFF. Here the CDR3 DNA reads TGTGCCAGCTCACCACGGGGGGCTATGGGTGAGCAGTTCTTC.

This clonotype appeared once. This chain links TRBV11-2 with TRBJ2-1; D may be TRBD2 (5 bases). The V end was cut by 1 base, the J end by 2 bases, with 9 bases between. CDR3 length: 15 residues. CDR1 is SGHAT and CDR2 is FQNNGV in the germline V gene. The DNA of the CDR3 is TGTGCCAGCAGCTTAGGAAGCGGTACCTACAATGAGCAGTTCTTC. It codes for CASSLGSGTYNEQFF.

This clonotype was observed many times. The chain carries TRBV6-1 and TRBJ2-7; no clear D. Germline V gives CDR1 MNHNS, CDR2 SASEGT. Trimming cost V 5 bases and J 3 bases, with 20 bases left between them. The CDR3 runs to 16 residues. The chain's CDR3 is CASSPTETYTYYEQYF. The CDR3 DNA reads as TGTGCCAGCAGTCCGACTGAGACATACACCTACTACGAGCAGTACTTC.

A remark on this clonotype: Since a much larger clone is just one base distant, this may be a read error. The chain links TRBV9 to TRBJ2-1; 16 nucleotides align to TRBD2. From germline, CDR1 is SGDLS and CDR2 YYNGEE. The CDR3 loop spans 16 amino acids. The CDR3 nucleotides are TGTGCCAGCAGCGATGGGACTAGCGGGAGGGTGAGTGAGCGGTTCTTC. Translation gives CASSDGTSGRVSERFF. The variable domain in full, with the rest retrieved from reference TRBV9 and TRBJ2-1, is DSGVTQTPKHLITATGQRVTLRCSPRSGDLSVYWYQQSLDQGLQFLIQYYNGEERAKGNILERFSAQQFPDLHSELNLSSLELGDSALYFCASSDGTSGRVSERFFGPGTRLTVL.